This record looks at one T cell receptor beta chain sequence and its context. The antigen remains undetermined. With the Oncomine TCR Beta short-read assay, DNA from cultured CD4+ T cells was sequenced. Once CD4+ T cells had been cultured, genomic DNA was extracted from them. TCRdb independently ran MiXCR on the PCR reads; one entry per CDR3 protein. The data contain approximately 8,800 distinct CDR3 sequences, around two thirds of them seen just once; the ten biggest clones take up less than 40%. These data belong to a study of vaccination and CD4 T cells after COVID-19. Study in general: As control conditions, cultures were given either a CEFX pool serving as positive control, an HIV-1 Nef pool, or no peptide at all.

The study's findings and limits: Only relatively few convalescent patients were studied, and early post-infection timepoints were not analyzed.

CDR1 and CDR2 from the germline V gene are DFQATT and SNEGSKA (reference sequence). CDR3 length: 15 residues. Trimming removed 5 bases from V and 2 bases from J; junction bases left unmatched: 11. Treatment in this sample: roughly 10-day PBMC culture with coronavirus spike peptide pools or control peptides (ViraFEST assay). By negative selection, CD4+ T cells were isolated once culture had run for nine to eleven days. The V and J genes are TRBV20-1 and TRBJ2-7; 8 bases align to TRBD2. The sample was CD4+ T cells from blood, cultured in vitro. This receptor was obtained from a human donor who had recovered from COVID-19. CDR3 amino acids: CSAPLGGGSAYEQYF. DNA for the CDR3: TGCAGTGCTCCCCTCGGCGGGGGGTCAGCCTACGAGCAGTACTTC.